These 18 T cell receptor beta chains originate from one sample sequenced in a study of T cells after yellow fever vaccination. TCRdb reprocessed the 5' RACE reads with MiXCR, giving one entry per CDR3 protein. The sample has some 320,000 distinct CDR3 sequences, 3.5% to 4.5% seen once. The sample was PBMCs, taken 15 days after the yellow fever booster vaccination. These receptors were taken from a man in his late teens or twenties who received the YFV17D yellow fever vaccine.

The sample holds many counts of this clonotype. The chain recombines TRBV18 with TRBJ1-1; the D is unclear. Germline loops: CDR1 KGHSH, CDR2 LQKENI. This CDR3 has 12 residues. Deletions cut 2 bases from V and 1 base from J, with 2 bases between. In DNA form, the CDR3 reads TGTGCCAGCTCACCATGGAACACTGAAGCTTTCTTT. Protein: CASSPWNTEAFF.

The chain carries TRBV7-2 and TRBJ1-3; unclear D gene. V was pared by 2 bases and J by 0 bases, with 8 bases between. Germline V CDR1 and CDR2: SGHTA, FQGNSA. The CDR3 extends over 15 amino acids. The CDR3 sequence is CASSLRDSSGNTIYF. The CDR3, as DNA: TGTGCCAGCAGCTTACGGGATTCCTCTGGAAACACCATATATTTT.

The chain has TRBV29-1 and TRBJ2-5, with TRBD2 identical over 9 bases. Germline lookup yields CDR1 SQVTM and CDR2 ANQGSEA. With 6 bases clipped from V and 5 bases from J, the junction kept 4 bases outside the gene matches. There are 12 residues in the CDR3. In DNA form, the CDR3 reads TGCAGCGTAGCGGGGGGCGCGGAGACCCAGTACTTC. Its translation: CSVAGGAETQYF.

This clonotype was seen repeatedly, ten times or more. V and J are TRBV7-9 and TRBJ2-5; 8 bases fit TRBD1. V gave up 5 bases and J gave up 5 bases; unmatched junction bases: 10. The germline V gene encodes CDR1 SEHNR and CDR2 FQNEAQ (reference sequence). This CDR3 has 15 amino acids. CDR3 sequence (DNA): TGTGCCAGCAGCGGCTTTGGACAGGGAACGGAGACCCAGTACTTC. Translated, it gives CASSGFGQGTETQYF.

This clonotype was counted a few times. This chain links TRBV28 with TRBJ2-3; 9 positions match TRBD2. The CDR3 sequence is 15 residues long. The V segment lost 5 bases and the J segment 1 base; nucleotides outside the gene matches: 4. Looked up from germline, CDR1 is MDHEN and CDR2 is SYDVKM. The DNA of the CDR3 is TGTGCCAGCAGTAACCCTAGCGGGGGCACAGATACGCAGTATTTT. Residues: CASSNPSGGTDTQYF.

This clonotype has a count of ten or more. The V gene is TRBV5-1, the J gene TRBJ2-5, with D possibly TRBD2 on 6 matching bases. Trimming took off 0 bases at V and 5 bases at J, with 17 bases between the two ends. The CDR3 has 16 residues. The V gene's germline CDR1 is SGHRS and CDR2 YFSETQ. As DNA, the CDR3 is TGCGCCAGCAGCTTGGGTTCTGCGGGGCGGAGGGAGACCCAGTACTTC. It is translated as CASSLGSAGRRETQYF.

At least ten counts were recorded for this clonotype. The chain employs TRBV2 and TRBJ1-4; D is undetermined. Germline V lookup: CDR1 SNHLY, CDR2 FYNNEI. This CDR3 has 12 amino acids. V lost 4 bases and J 3 bases, leaving 3 bases between the germline ends. The CDR3 region has the DNA TGTGCCAGCAGTGGTGCTAATGAAAAACTGTTTTTT. This gives the protein CASSGANEKLFF.

This clonotype occurred many times. The chain uses TRBV12-3 or TRBV12-4 and TRBJ2-3; the D gene is possibly TRBD2 (6 bases). The ends were cut back, 3 bases at V and 2 bases at J, with 9 bases in the middle. This CDR3 comprises 14 residues. CDR3 bases: TGTGCCAGCAGTTTCGCGGGGTCCACAGATACGCAGTATTTT. Residues: CASSFAGSTDTQYF.

The chain recombines TRBV7-2 with TRBJ2-7; a possible D gene is TRBD1 (6 bases). The CDR3 has 12 residues. V lost 6 bases, J lost 4 bases, and 10 bases lay in between. Germline assignment: CDR1 SGHTA and CDR2 FQGNSA. Here the CDR3 reads CASRPGQYEQYF. CDR3 nucleotide sequence: TGTGCCAGCAGGCCCGGACAGTACGAGCAGTACTTC.

The chain uses TRBV18 and TRBJ2-1; D remains ambiguous. The CDR3 extends over 12 amino acids. V was cut by 3 bases and J by 8 bases, with 8 bases left in between. CDR1 KGHSH and CDR2 LQKENI come from the germline V gene. The DNA for the CDR3 is TGTGCCAGCTCACCTCTTGGGCATGAGCAGTTCTTC. It codes for CASSPLGHEQFF.

This clonotype was seen repeatedly, ten times or more. V and J are TRBV20-1 and TRBJ2-7; the D is unclear. CDR3 length: 12 amino acids. The germline V and J ends were trimmed by 7 bases and 2 bases, with 12 bases remaining between them. CDR1 and CDR2 (germline): DFQATT, SNEGSKA (reference sequence). The DNA of the CDR3 is TGCAGTGTCAAGGACCGAGCCTACGAGCAGTACTTC. Its translation is CSVKDRAYEQYF.

The J gene is TRBJ2-7, the V gene TRBV7-2, with D perhaps TRBD1 (5 bases). This CDR3 region has 15 residues. CDR1 is SGHTA, CDR2 FQGNSA, per germline. V was pared by 5 bases and J by 6 bases, with 20 bases between. CDR3 residues: CASSQRSLKGSEQYV. CDR3 nucleotide sequence: TGTGCCAGCAGCCAAAGGTCCCTTAAGGGGTCCGAGCAGTACGTC.

There are many counts of this clonotype. This chain joins TRBV20-1 and TRBJ2-7, with 8 bases identical to TRBD2. V shed 4 bases, J shed 1 base, and the junction held 6 bases outside the gene matches. Per the germline V gene, CDR1 is DFQATT and CDR2 is SNEGSKA (reference sequence). CDR3 length: 14 amino acids. The CDR3 loop is CSAKSGGASYEQYV. The CDR3 DNA is TGCAGTGCTAAGAGCGGGGGTGCATCCTACGAGCAGTACGTC.

This clonotype was seen at least ten times. The chain employs TRBV14 and TRBJ1-4; maybe TRBD1 (6 bases). The CDR3 totals 16 residues. From germline, CDR1 is SGHDN and CDR2 FVKESK. The ends were cut back, 2 bases at V and 8 bases at J, with 18 bases in the middle. CDR3 sequence reads: CASSQQFHRVEEKLFF. CDR3 nucleotide sequence: TGTGCCAGCAGCCAACAATTCCACAGGGTTGAGGAAAAACTGTTTTTT. The full variable domain, completed using reference TRBV14 and TRBJ1-4, is EAGVTQFPSHSVIEKGQTVTLRCDPISGHDNLYWYRRVMGKEIKFLLHFVKESKQDESGMPNNRFLAERTGGTYSTLKVQPAELEDSGVYFCASSQQFHRVEEKLFFGSGTQLSVL.

This clonotype was seen at least ten times. This chain links TRBV18 with TRBJ1-5; no firm D call. The CDR3 runs 17 residues. Trimming stripped 3 bases from V and 0 bases from J, with 15 bases between. Per the germline V gene, CDR1 is KGHSH and CDR2 is LQKENI. In nucleotides, the CDR3 is TGTGCCAGCTCACCCCCTTCGGACGGTTATAGCAATCAGCCCCAGCATTTT. Residues: CASSPPSDGYSNQPQHF.

This clonotype was detected many times. The chain combines TRBV7-9 with TRBJ2-7; no reliable D call. V shed 5 bases and J shed 1 base, with 18 bases lying between them. The CDR3 is 16 residues long. Germline V lookup: CDR1 SEHNR, CDR2 FQNEAQ (reference sequence). The CDR3 bases are TGTGCCAGCAGCGAGCTATCCGGGCCCCAGTCCTACGAGCAGTACTTC. It specifies CASSELSGPQSYEQYF.

This clonotype was observed a handful of times. The rearrangement joins TRBV6-2 or TRBV6-3 to TRBJ2-7; maybe TRBD1 (6 bases). This CDR3 comprises 13 residues. Germline CDR1 reads MNHEY; CDR2 reads SVGEGT. Trimming removed 11 bases from V and 6 bases from J, with 20 bases in between. The CDR3 sequence is CAAGNTGFGEQYF. CDR3 DNA sequence: TGTGCCGCGGGTAACACAGGGTTCGGCGAGCAGTACTTC.

This clonotype was seen ten or more times. The chain recombines TRBV12-3 or TRBV12-4 with TRBJ2-5; no definite D call. This CDR3 has 13 amino acids. Trimming took off 7 bases at V and 7 bases at J, with 16 bases between the two ends. The CDR3 region has the DNA TGTGCCAGCACCCAAGGGCCGTTAGGGACCCAGTACTTC. Translating gives CASTQGPLGTQYF.